Listed here is a single TCR beta chain. Its cognate antigen is unknown. Profiling relied on immunoSEQ multiplex PCR, and the TCRdb table lists in-frame clones only, not all of them. The table has about 130,000 clones, roughly 91% seen once. As for time point: blood 2 weeks post-SBRT. This sample's treatment: 15 Gy SBRT to primary tumor, nephrectomy 4 weeks later. After SBRT, blood was collected at 2 and 4 weeks, plus baseline. This CDR3 has 15 residues. Germline lookup yields CDR1 MNHEY and CDR2 SMNVEV (reference sequence). J was trimmed by 5 bases and V by 6 bases; bases with no gene match: 9. The data were taken from a study of radiation and T cells in renal cell carcinoma. Study-wide background: Nephrectomy followed 15 Gy stereotactic body radiation by 4 weeks.

General study points: No pretreatment tumor biopsies were available for baseline clonotypes. From baseline, blood top tumor clonotypes peaked at 2 weeks post-radiation.

Specimen: blood, collected from a patient whose treatment included radiotherapy and nephrectomy. The receptor's source is a woman in her 70s with renal cell carcinoma. The chain carries TRBV27 and TRBJ2-5; 10 bases align to TRBD2. The CDR3 here is CASSTRTSGLETQYF. CDR3 DNA: TGTGCCAGCAGCACCCGGACTAGCGGCCTGGAGACCCAGTACTTC.